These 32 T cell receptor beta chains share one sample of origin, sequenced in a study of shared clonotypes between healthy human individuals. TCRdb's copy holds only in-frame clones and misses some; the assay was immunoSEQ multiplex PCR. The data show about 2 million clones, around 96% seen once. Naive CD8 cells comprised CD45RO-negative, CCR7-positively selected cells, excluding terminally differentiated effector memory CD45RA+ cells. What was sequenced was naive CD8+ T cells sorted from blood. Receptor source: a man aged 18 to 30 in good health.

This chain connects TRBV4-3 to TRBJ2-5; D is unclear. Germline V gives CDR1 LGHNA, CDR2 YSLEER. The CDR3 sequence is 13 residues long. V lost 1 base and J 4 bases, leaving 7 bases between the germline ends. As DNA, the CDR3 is TGCGCCAGCAGCCAAGTAATAGGAGAGACCCAGTACTTC. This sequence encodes CASSQVIGETQYF.

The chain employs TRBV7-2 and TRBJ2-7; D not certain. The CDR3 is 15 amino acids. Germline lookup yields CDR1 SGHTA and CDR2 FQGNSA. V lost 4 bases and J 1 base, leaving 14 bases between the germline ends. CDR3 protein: CASSYPWAESYEQYF. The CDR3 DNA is TGTGCCAGCAGCTATCCCTGGGCCGAGTCCTACGAGCAGTACTTC. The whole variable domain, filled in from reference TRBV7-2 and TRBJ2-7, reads GAGVSQSPSNKVTEKGKDVELRCDPISGHTALYWYRQSLGQGLEFLIYFQGNSAPDKSGLPSDRFSAERTGGSVSTLTIQRTQQEDSAVYLCASSYPWAESYEQYFGPGTRLTVT.

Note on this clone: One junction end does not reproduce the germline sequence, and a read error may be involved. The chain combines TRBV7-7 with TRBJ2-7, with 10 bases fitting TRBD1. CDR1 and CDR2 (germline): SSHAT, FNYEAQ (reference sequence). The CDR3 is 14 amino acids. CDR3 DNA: TGTGCTAGCAGCACGGGACAGGGGAGTTACGAGCAGTACTTC. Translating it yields CASSTGQGSYEQYF.

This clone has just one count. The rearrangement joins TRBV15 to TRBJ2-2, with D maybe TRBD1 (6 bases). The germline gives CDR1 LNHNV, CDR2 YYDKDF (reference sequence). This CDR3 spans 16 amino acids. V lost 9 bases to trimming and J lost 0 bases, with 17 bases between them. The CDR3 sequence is CATPLKQGANTGELFF. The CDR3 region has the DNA TGTGCCACGCCTCTGAAACAGGGAGCGAACACCGGGGAGCTGTTTTTT.

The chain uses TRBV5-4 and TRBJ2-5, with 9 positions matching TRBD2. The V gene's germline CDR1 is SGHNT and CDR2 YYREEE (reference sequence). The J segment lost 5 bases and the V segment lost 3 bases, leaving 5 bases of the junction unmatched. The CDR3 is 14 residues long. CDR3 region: CASSSPAGGETQYF. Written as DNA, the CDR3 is TGTGCCAGCAGCTCCCCTGCGGGGGGGGAGACCCAGTACTTC.

The CDR3 DNA sequence: TGTGCCAGCAGACCGGGACTAGCGGGACACCAAGAGACCCAGTACTTC. It codes for CASRPGLAGHQETQYF. The rearrangement joins TRBV6-6 to TRBJ2-5; TRBD2 matches at 13 bases. In germline, CDR1 is MNHNY, CDR2 SVGAGI (reference sequence). V gave up 6 bases and J gave up 0 bases; unmatched junction bases: 4. The CDR3 sequence is 16 residues long.

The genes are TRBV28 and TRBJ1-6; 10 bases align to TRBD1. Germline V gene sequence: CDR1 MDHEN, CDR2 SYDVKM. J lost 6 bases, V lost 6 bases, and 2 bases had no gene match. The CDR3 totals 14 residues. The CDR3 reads CASRDRGSNSPLHF. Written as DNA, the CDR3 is TGTGCCAGCAGGGACAGGGGGTCTAATTCACCCCTCCACTTT. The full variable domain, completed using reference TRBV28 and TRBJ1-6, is DVKVTQSSRYLVKRTGEKVFLECVQDMDHENMFWYRQDPGLGLRLIYFSYDVKMKEKGDIPEGYSVSREKKERFSLILESASTNQTSMYLCASRDRGSNSPLHFGNGTRLTVT.

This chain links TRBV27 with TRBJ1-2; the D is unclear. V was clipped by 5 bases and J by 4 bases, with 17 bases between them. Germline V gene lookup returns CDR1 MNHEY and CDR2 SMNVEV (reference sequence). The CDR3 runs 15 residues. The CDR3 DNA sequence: TGTGCCAGCAGTCCAAACGAAGGACTATTCTATGGCTACACCTTC. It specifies CASSPNEGLFYGYTF.

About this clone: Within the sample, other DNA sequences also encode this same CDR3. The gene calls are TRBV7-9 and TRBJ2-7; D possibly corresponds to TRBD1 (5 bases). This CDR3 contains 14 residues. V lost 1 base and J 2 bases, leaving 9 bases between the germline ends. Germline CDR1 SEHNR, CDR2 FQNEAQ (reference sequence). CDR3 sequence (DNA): TGTGCCAGCAGCTTAGTTGGGGCACCCTACGAGCAGTACTTC. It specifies CASSLVGAPYEQYF.

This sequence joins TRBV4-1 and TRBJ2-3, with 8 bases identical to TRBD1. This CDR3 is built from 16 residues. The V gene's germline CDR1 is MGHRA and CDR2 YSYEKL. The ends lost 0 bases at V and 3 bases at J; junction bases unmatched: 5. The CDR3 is CASSQDWNRGTDTQYF. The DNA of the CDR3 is TGCGCCAGCAGCCAAGATTGGAACAGGGGGACAGATACGCAGTATTTT.

The CDR3 region has the DNA TGTGCCAGCAGGCCGCGAGGACTTGAGCAGTTCTTC. Protein: CASRPRGLEQFF. The chain recombines TRBV27 with TRBJ2-1; weak D call: TRBD2 (5 bases). Germline CDR1 is MNHEY and CDR2 is SMNVEV (reference sequence). The CDR3 consists of 12 residues. V was shortened by 6 bases and J by 9 bases, with 12 bases between the two germline ends.

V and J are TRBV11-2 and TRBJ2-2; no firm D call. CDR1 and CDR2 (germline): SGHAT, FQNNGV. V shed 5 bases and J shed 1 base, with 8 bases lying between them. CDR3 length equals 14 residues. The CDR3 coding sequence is TGTGCCAGCAGCCCTAGGGTGAACACCGGGGAGCTGTTTTTT. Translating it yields CASSPRVNTGELFF.

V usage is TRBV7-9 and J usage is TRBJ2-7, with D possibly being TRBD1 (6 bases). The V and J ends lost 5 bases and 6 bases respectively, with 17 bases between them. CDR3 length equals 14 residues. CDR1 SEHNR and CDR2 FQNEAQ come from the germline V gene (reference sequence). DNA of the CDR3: TGTGCCAGCAGCCCGACGGCAGGGGCTGGCGAGCAGTACTTC. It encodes CASSPTAGAGEQYF. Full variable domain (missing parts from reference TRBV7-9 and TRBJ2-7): DTGVSQNPRHKITKRGQNVTFRCDPISEHNRLYWYRQTLGQGPEFLTYFQNEAQLEKSRLLSDRFSAERPKGSFSTLEIQRTEQGDSAMYLCASSPTAGAGEQYFGPGTRLTVT.

CDR3 sequence (DNA): TGTGCCAGCAGCTTAGGAGGGAGTGGCAATCAGCCCCAGCATTTT. This codes for CASSLGGSGNQPQHF. The chain joins TRBV13 to TRBJ1-5; no clear D gene. Trimming removed 0 bases at V and 2 bases at J, with 8 bases between. Germline V gives CDR1 PRHDT, CDR2 FYEKMQ (reference sequence). This CDR3 spans 15 amino acids.

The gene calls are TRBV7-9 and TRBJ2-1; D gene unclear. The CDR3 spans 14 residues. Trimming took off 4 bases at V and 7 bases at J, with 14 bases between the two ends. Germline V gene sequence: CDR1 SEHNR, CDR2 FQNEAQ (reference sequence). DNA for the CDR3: TGTGCCAGCAGCTCCCCCTGGGAAAGGAATGAGCAGTTCTTC. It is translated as CASSSPWERNEQFF.

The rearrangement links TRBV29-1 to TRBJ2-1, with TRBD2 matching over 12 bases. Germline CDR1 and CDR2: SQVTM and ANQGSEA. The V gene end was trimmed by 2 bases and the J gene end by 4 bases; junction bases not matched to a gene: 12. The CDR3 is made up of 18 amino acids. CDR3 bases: TGCAGCGTTGAACAATTAGACCTTACTAGCGGGGGGTACAATGAGCAGTTCTTC. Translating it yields CSVEQLDLTSGGYNEQFF.

The CDR3: CASSQDYGGGPYNEQFF. The CDR3 DNA follows: TGTGCCAGCAGCCAAGATTACGGCGGGGGCCCCTACAATGAGCAGTTCTTC. This sequence joins TRBV4-2 and TRBJ2-1; possible D gene TRBD2, 7 bases. The V gene's germline CDR1 is LGHNA and CDR2 YNFKEQ. This CDR3 comprises 17 residues. Deletions cut 0 bases from V and 2 bases from J, with 14 bases between.

For the CDR3, the DNA is TGTGCCAGCTCACCCGAACTAGCGGGGGCACATACGCAGTATTTT. It codes for CASSPELAGAHTQYF. The V gene is TRBV18, the J gene TRBJ2-3; 11 nucleotides match TRBD2. Per the germline V gene, CDR1 is KGHSH and CDR2 is LQKENI. This CDR3 has 15 amino acids. J was trimmed by 7 bases and V by 3 bases; bases with no gene match: 6.

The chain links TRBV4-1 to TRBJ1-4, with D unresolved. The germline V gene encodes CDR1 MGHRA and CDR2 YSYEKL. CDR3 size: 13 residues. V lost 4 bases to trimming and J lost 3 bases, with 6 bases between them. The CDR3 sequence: CASSPRANEKLFF. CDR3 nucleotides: TGCGCCAGCAGCCCCCGGGCTAATGAAAAACTGTTTTTT.

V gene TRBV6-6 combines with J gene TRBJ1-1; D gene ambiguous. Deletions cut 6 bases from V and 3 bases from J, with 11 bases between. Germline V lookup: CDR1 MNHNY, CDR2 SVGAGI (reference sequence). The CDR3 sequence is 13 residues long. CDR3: CASSQQEYTEAFF. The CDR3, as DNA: TGTGCCAGCAGCCAGCAGGAGTACACTGAAGCTTTCTTT.

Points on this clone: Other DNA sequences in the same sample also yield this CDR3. This chain's CDR3 is CAISPGGTEAFF. In DNA, the CDR3 is TGTGCCATCAGTCCCGGAGGCACTGAAGCTTTCTTT. J is TRBJ1-1 and V is TRBV10-3; D is unresolved. The V gene's germline CDR1 is ENHRY and CDR2 SYGVKD. CDR3 length equals 12 residues. V lost 5 bases and J 4 bases, leaving 8 bases between the germline ends.

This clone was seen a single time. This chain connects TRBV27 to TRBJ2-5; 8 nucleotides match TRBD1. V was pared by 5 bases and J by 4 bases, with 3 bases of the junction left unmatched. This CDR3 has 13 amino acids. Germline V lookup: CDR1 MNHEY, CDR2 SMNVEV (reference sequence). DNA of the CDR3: TGTGCCAGCAGTGTTACAGGGGGAGAGACCCAGTACTTC. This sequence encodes CASSVTGGETQYF.

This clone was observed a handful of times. The CDR3 loop reads CASGGADIQYF. CDR3 DNA sequence: TGTGCCAGCGGGGGCGCGGACATTCAGTACTTC. The V gene is TRBV11-2, the J gene TRBJ2-4, with D perhaps matching TRBD1 (6 bases). Germline CDR1 and CDR2: SGHAT and FQNNGV. The CDR3 length is 11 residues. V was shortened by 8 bases and J by 8 bases, with 10 bases between the two germline ends.

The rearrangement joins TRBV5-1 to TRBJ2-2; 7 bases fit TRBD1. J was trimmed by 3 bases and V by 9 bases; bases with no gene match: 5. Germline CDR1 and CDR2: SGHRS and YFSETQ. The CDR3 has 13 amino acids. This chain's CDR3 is CATTGQHTGELFF. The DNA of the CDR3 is TGCGCCACGACGGGACAGCACACCGGGGAGCTGTTTTTT.

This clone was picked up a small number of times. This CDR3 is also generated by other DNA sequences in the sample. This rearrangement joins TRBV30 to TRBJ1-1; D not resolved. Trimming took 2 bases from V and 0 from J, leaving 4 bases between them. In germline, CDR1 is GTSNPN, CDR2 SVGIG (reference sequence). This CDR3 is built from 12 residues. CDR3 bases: TGTGCCTGGAGTTCAATGAACACTGAAGCTTTCTTT. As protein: CAWSSMNTEAFF.

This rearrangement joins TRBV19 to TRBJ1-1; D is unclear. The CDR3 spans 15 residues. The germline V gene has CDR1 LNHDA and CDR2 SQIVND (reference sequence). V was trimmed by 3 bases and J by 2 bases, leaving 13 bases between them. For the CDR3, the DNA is TGTGCCAGTAGTATCCCGGGCAGCCTAAACACTGAAGCTTTCTTT. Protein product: CASSIPGSLNTEAFF.

DNA for the CDR3: TGTGCCAGCAGCCCCACAGCTCCGGGGGACAGGGGCTTCTACGAGCAGTACTTC. This codes for CASSPTAPGDRGFYEQYF. The chain has TRBV7-9 and TRBJ2-7, with 10 bases identical to TRBD1. The ends lost 5 bases at V and 3 bases at J; junction bases unmatched: 16. This CDR3 contains 18 residues. The germline gives CDR1 SEHNR, CDR2 FQNEAQ (reference sequence).

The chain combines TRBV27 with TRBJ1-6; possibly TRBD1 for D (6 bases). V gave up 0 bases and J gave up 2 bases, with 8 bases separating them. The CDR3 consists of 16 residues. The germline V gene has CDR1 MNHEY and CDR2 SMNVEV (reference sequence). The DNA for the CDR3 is TGTGCCAGCAGTTTATCCCGGACAGCCTATAATTCACCCCTCCACTTT. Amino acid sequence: CASSLSRTAYNSPLHF.

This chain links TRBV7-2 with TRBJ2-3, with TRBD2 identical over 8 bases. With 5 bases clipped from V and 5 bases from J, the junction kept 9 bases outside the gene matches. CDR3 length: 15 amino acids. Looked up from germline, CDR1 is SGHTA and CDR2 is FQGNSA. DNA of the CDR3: TGTGCCAGCAGCCCCCTCCGGGGGGGGAGAGATACGCAGTATTTT. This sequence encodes CASSPLRGGRDTQYF.

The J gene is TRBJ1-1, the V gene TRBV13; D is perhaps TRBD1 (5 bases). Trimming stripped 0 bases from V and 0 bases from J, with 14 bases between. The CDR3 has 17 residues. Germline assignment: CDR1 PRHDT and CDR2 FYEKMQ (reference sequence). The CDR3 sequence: CASSLGREGPMNTEAFF. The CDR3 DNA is TGTGCCAGCAGCTTAGGCCGGGAGGGACCTATGAACACTGAAGCTTTCTTT.

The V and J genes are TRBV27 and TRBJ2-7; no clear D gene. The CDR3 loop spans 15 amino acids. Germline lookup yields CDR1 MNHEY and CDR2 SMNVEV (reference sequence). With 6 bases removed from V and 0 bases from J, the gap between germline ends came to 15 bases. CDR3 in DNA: TGTGCCAGCAGCACCCTCAATTCATTCTCCTACGAGCAGTACTTC. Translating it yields CASSTLNSFSYEQYF.

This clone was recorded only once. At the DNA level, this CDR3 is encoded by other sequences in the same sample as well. The CDR3 region is CSVVGSNTEAFF. CDR3 sequence (DNA): TGCAGCGTTGTGGGTTCGAACACTGAAGCTTTCTTT. This chain joins TRBV29-1 and TRBJ1-1; D is uncertain. V shed 4 bases and J shed 1 base, with 7 bases lying between them. This CDR3 spans 12 amino acids. Germline-derived CDR1 and CDR2 are SQVTM and ANQGSEA.